This record covers a single T cell receptor beta chain. Per the study methods: Amplification from reference gene primers served as the basis for estimated nucleated cell counts. Assay: immunoSEQ multiplex PCR; the TCRdb copy retains only in-frame clones and omits some. V and J calls and clone size are given by that table; D and trimming were obtained from the DNA. The profile covers nearly 100,000 clones, with 75% to 90% appearing a single time and roughly 1.7% taken by the ten largest. The data are from a study of blood T cell repertoires in COVID-19. Study-level background: The United States, Italy and Spain provided the acute and convalescent COVID-19 samples. PBMCs, B-cell-depleted T cells, or T cells were the source of the cDNA or gDNA that made up the material.

The clonotype was recovered from a man at least 80 years old with acute or convalescent COVID-19. The material sequenced was peripheral blood.

This chain's CDR3 is CASSSSQGAGEQFF. CDR3 nucleotide sequence: TGTGCCAGTAGTTCTTCACAGGGGGCTGGGGAGCAGTTCTTC. The V gene is TRBV19, the J gene TRBJ2-1; TRBD1 aligns across 9 bases. CDR1 and CDR2 (germline): LNHDA, SQIVND (reference sequence). Trimming cost V 5 bases and J 10 bases; bases outside gene matches: 9. This CDR3 comprises 14 residues.